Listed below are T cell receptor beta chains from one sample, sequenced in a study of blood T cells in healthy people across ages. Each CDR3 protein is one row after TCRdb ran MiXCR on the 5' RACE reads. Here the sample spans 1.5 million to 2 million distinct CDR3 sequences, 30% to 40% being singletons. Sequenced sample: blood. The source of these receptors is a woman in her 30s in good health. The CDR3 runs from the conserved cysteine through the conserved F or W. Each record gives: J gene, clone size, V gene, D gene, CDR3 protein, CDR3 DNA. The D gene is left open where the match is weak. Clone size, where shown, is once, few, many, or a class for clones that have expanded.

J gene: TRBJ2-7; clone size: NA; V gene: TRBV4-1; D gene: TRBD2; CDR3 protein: CASSQEGLAGLSSYNEQYF; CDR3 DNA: TGCGCCAGCAGCCAGGAGGGCCTAGCGGGACTAAGCTCCTACAATGAGCAGTACTTC
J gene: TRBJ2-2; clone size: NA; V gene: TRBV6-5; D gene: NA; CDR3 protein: CASKDGGELFF; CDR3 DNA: TGTGCCAGCAAAGATGGCGGGGAGCTGTTTTTT
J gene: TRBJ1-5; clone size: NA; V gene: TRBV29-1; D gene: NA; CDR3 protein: CSVDMGLGQPQHF; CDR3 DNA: TGCAGCGTTGATATGGGATTAGGCCAGCCCCAGCATTTT
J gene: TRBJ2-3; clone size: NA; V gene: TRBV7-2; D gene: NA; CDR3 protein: CASSSPTGFTDTQYF; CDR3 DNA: TGTGCCAGCAGCTCTCCGACAGGTTTCACAGATACGCAGTATTTT
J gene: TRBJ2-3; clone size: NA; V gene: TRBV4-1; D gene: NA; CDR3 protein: CASSQVASPNMNTQYF; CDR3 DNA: TGCGCCAGCAGCCAAGTAGCTAGCCCCAATATGAATACGCAGTATTTT
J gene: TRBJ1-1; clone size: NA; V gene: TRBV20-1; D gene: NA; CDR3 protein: CSAPARSGAFF; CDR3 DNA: TGCAGTGCTCCGGCCAGGAGCGGAGCTTTCTTT
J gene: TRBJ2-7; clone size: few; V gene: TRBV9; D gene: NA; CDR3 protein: CASSVGSRDPYEQYF; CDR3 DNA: TGTGCCAGCAGCGTAGGAAGCAGGGACCCTTACGAGCAGTACTTC
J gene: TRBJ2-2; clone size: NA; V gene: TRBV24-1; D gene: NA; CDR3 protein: CATSAGPQGAYTGALFF; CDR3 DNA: TGTGCCACCAGTGCGGGACCGCAAGGAGCATACACCGGGGCGCTGTTTTTT
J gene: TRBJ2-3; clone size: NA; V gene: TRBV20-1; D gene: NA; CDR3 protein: CSALNPANTDTQYF; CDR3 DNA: TGCAGTGCCCTCAACCCGGCTAACACAGATACGCAGTATTTT
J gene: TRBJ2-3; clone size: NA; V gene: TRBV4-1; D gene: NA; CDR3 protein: CASRRTSRTDTQYF; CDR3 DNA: TGCGCCAGCAGGAGAACTAGTCGCACAGATACGCAGTATTTT
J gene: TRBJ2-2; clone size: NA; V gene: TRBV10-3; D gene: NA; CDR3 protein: CAISGSPNTGELFF; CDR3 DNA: TGTGCCATCAGCGGGAGCCCGAACACCGGGGAGCTGTTTTTT
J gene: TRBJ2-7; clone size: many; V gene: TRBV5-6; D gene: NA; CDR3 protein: CASSFGTVSTYEQYF; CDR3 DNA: TGTGCCAGCAGCTTCGGGACTGTATCTACCTACGAGCAGTACTTC
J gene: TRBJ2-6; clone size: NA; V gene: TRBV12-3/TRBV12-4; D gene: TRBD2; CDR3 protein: CASSLGGPRGGNVLTF; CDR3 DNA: TGTGCCAGCAGTTTAGGGGGCCCGCGGGGGGGCAACGTCCTGACTTTC
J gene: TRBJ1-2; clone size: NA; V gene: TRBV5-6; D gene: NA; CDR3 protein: CASSLGQIQGGYGYTF; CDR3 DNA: TGTGCCAGCAGCTTGGGGCAGATCCAAGGTGGTTATGGCTACACCTTC
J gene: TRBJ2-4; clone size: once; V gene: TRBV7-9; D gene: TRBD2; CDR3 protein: CASSYEQGLAGKNIQYF; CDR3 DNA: TGTGCCAGCAGCTACGAACAGGGACTAGCAGGCAAAAACATTCAGTACTTC